This T cell receptor (beta chain) was captured by sequencing in a study of shared clonotypes between healthy human individuals. When replicate PCRs were run on sorted subsets, they used 200 to 250 ng DNA, some 30,000 T cell genomes. Only in-frame clones appear in the TCRdb table, and some are missing; sequencing was by immunoSEQ multiplex PCR. The sample includes just over 2,000,000 clones, approximately 95% of them seen just once. Worth noting for this clone: The antigen remains unidentified.

Overall study results and limits: As a rule, naive subsets had a larger estimated richness than memory subsets. Clonotypes not shared had lower generation probabilities than those common to all four donors. Collection of samples was limited to blood; tissue repertoires likely differ.

Naive CD8 cells were CD45RO-negative, positively selected for CCR7, excluding terminally differentiated effector memory CD45RA+ cells. The CDR3 runs to 17 residues. Germline assignment: CDR1 MGHDK and CDR2 SYGVNS. V lost 5 bases, J lost 0 bases, and 17 bases lay in between. The sequenced material came from naive CD8+ T cells sorted from blood. The source is a man between 18 and 35 years old in good health. The rearrangement uses TRBV25-1 and TRBJ1-5; D is unresolved. The CDR3 region is CASSQKGAVDSNQPQHF. DNA for the CDR3: TGTGCCAGCAGTCAAAAGGGTGCAGTTGATAGCAATCAGCCCCAGCATTTT.